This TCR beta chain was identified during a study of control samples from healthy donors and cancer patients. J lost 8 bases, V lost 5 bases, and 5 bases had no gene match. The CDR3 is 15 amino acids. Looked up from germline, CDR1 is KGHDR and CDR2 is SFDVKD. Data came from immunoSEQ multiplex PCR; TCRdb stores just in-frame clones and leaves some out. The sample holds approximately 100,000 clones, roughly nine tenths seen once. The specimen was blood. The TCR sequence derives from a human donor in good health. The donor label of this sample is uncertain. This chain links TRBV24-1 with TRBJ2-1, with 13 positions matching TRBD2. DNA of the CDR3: TGTGCCACCAGTGGTACTAGCGGGGGGGCCCATGAGCAGTTCTTC. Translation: CATSGTSGGAHEQFF.